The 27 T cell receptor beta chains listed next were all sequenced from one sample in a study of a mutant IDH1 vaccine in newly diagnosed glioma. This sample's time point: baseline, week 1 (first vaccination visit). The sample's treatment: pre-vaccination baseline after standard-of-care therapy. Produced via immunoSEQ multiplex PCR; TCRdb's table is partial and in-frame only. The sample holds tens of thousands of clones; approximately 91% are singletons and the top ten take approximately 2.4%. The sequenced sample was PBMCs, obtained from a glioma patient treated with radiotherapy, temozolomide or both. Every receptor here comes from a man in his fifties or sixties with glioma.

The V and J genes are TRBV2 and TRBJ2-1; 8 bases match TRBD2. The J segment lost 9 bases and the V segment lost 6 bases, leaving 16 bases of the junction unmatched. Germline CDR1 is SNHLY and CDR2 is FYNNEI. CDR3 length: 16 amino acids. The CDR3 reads CASRRLAGGWGGEQFF. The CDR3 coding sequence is TGTGCCAGCAGGCGGTTGGCGGGAGGATGGGGAGGTGAGCAGTTCTTC.

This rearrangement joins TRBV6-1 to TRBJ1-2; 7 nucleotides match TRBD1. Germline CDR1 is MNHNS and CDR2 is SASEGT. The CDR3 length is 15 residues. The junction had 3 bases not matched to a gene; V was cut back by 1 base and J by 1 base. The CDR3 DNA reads TGTGCCAGCAGTGAAGTGTACAGGGGTAACTATGGCTACACCTTC. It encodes CASSEVYRGNYGYTF.

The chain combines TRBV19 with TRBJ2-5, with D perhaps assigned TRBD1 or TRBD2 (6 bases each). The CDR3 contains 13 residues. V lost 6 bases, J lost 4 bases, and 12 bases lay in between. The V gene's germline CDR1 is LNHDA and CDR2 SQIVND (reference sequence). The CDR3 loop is CASRNGGRETQYF. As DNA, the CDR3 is TGTGCCAGTAGAAATGGGGGGCGAGAGACCCAGTACTTC.

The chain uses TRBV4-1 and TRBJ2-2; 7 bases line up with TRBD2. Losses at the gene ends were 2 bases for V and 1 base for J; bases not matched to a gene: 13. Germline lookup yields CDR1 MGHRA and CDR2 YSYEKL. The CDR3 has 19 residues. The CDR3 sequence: CASSQSSLASGRNTGELFF. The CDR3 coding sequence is TGCGCCAGCAGCCAATCATCACTCGCTAGCGGCCGGAACACCGGGGAGCTGTTTTTT.

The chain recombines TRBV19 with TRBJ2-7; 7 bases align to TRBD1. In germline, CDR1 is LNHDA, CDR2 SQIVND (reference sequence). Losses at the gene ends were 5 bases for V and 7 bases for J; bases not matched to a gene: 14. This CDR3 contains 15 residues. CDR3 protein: CASSPQPRQGSEQYF. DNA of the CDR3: TGTGCCAGTAGTCCCCAACCCCGACAGGGATCAGAGCAGTACTTC. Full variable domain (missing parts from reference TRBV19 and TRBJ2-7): DGGITQSPKYLFRKEGQNVTLSCEQNLNHDAMYWYRQDPGQGLRLIYYSQIVNDFQKGDIAEGYSVSREKKESFPLTVTSAQKNPTAFYLCASSPQPRQGSEQYFGPGTRLTVT.

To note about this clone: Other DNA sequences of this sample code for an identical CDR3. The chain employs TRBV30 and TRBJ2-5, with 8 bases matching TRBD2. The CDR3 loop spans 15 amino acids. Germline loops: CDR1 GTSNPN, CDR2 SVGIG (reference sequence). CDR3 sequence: CAFQTGSSGQETQYF. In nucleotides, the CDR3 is TGTGCTTTTCAAACAGGGTCTAGCGGGCAAGAGACCCAGTACTTC.

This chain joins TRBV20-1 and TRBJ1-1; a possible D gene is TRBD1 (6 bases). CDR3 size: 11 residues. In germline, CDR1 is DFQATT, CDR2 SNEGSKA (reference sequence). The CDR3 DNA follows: TGCAGGCCGGAAGGGGGCACTGAAGCTTTCTTT. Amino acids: CRPEGGTEAFF.

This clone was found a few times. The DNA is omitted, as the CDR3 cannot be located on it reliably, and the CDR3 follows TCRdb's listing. The CDR3: CASSTSGGNQPQHF. J is TRBJ1-5 and V is TRBV25-1. Both ends counted, the CDR3 spans 14 residues. CDR1 is MGHDK, CDR2 SYGVNS, per germline.

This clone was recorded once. The CDR3 region is CASSLKVGAGARGNTIYF. Written as DNA, the CDR3 is TGTGCCAGCAGCTTAAAGGTGGGCGCGGGGGCCCGAGGAAACACCATATATTTT. The chain uses TRBV7-6 and TRBJ1-3; D might be TRBD1 (6 bases). The CDR3 length is 18 residues. Per the germline V gene, CDR1 is SGHVS and CDR2 is FNYEAQ. The V and J ends lost 2 bases and 4 bases respectively, with 21 bases between them.

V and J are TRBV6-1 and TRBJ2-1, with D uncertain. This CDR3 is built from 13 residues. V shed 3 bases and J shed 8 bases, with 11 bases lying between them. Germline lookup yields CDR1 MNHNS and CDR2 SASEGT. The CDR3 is CASSERLQDEQFF. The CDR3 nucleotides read TGTGCCAGCAGTGAGCGGTTACAAGATGAGCAGTTCTTC.

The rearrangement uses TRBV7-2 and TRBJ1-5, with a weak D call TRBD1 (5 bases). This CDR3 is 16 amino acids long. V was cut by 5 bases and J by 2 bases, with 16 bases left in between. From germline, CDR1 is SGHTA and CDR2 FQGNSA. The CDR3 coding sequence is TGTGCCAGCAGCCCCCAGGGAACCGGGGGCAATCAGCCCCAGCATTTT. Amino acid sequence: CASSPQGTGGNQPQHF.

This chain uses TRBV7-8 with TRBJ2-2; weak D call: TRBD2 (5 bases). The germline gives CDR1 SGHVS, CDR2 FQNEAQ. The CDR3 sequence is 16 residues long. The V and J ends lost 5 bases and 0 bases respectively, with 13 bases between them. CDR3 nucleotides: TGTGCCAGCAGCCCATGGGGAGTTGCGAACACCGGGGAGCTGTTTTTT. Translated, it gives CASSPWGVANTGELFF.

CDR3 DNA: TGTGCCAGCTCACCTCAGGTAGCGTATACAGATACGCAGTATTTT. Protein: CASSPQVAYTDTQYF. This chain links TRBV18 with TRBJ2-3, with D possibly matching TRBD2 (5 bases). The germline V gene has CDR1 KGHSH and CDR2 LQKENI. The CDR3 contains 15 residues. With 3 bases removed from V and 3 bases from J, the gap between germline ends came to 13 bases.

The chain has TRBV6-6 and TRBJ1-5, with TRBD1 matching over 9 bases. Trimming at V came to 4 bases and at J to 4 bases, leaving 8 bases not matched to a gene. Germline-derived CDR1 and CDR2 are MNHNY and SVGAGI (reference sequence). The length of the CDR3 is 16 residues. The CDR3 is CASSFNADRGNQPQHF. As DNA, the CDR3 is TGTGCCAGCAGTTTTAACGCGGACAGGGGAAATCAGCCCCAGCATTTT.

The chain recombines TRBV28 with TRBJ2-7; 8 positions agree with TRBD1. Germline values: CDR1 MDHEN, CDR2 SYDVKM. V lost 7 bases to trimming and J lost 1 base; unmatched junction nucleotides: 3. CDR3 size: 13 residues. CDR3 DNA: TGTGCCAGCACCCGGACAGGGTCCTACGAGCAGTACTTC. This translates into CASTRTGSYEQYF.

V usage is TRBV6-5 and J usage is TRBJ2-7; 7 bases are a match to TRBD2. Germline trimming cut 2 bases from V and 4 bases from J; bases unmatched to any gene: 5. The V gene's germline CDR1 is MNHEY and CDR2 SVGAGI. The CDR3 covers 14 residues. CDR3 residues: CASSYELAGYEQYF. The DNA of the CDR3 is TGTGCCAGCAGTTACGAGTTAGCGGGTTACGAGCAGTACTTC.

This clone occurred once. CDR3 bases: TGCGCCAGCAGTGCGGAATATAATTCACCCCTCCACTTT. It is translated as CASSAEYNSPLHF. The V gene is TRBV10-1, the J gene TRBJ1-6; D uncertain. V was cut by 4 bases and J by 4 bases, with 5 bases left in between. Germline V CDR1 and CDR2: WNHNN, SYGVQD (reference sequence). The CDR3 consists of 13 residues.

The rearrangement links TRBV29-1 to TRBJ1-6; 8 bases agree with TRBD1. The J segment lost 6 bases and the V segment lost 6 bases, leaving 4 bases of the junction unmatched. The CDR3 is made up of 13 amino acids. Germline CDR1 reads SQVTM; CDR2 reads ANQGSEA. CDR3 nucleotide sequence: TGCAGCGTCGCCACAGGGGGTAATTCACCCCTCCACTTT. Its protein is CSVATGGNSPLHF.

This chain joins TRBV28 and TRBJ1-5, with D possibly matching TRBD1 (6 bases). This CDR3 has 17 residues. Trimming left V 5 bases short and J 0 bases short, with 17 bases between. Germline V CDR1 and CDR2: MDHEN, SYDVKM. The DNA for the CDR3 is TGTGCCAGCAGTCCTCTAGGGGGGGGACATAGCAATCAGCCCCAGCATTTT. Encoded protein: CASSPLGGGHSNQPQHF.

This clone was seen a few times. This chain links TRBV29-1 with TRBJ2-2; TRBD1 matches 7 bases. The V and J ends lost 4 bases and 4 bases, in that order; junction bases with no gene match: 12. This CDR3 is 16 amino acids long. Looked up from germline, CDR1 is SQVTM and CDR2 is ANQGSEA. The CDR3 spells CSVAAAGTELTGELFF. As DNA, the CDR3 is TGCAGCGTTGCAGCCGCCGGGACAGAACTCACCGGGGAGCTGTTTTTT.

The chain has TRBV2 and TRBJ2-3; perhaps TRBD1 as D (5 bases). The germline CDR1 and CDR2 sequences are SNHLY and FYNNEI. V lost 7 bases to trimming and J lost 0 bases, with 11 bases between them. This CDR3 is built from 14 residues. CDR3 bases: TGTGCCAGCACTCGACAGTCTAGCACAGATACGCAGTATTTT. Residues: CASTRQSSTDTQYF. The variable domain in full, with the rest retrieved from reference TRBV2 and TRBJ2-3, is EPEVTQTPSHQVTQMGQEVILRCVPISNHLYFYWYRQILGQKVEFLVSFYNNEISEKSEIFDDQFSVERPDGSNFTLKIRSTKLEDSAMYFCASTRQSSTDTQYFGPGTRLTVL.

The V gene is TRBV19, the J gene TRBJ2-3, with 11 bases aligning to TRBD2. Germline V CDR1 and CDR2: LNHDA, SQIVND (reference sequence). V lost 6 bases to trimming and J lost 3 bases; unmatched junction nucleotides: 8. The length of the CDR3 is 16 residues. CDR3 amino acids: CASSLWASGGTDTQYF. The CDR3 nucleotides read TGTGCCAGTAGCCTCTGGGCTAGCGGGGGGACAGATACGCAGTATTTT.

This CDR3 is CASSDPGQPTGVEQYF. CDR3 in DNA: TGTGCCAGCAGTGACCCCGGGCAGCCAACGGGGGTCGAGCAGTACTTC. The chain joins TRBV6-1 to TRBJ2-7; D possibly corresponds to TRBD2 (6 bases). The length of the CDR3 is 16 residues. V lost 3 bases to trimming and J lost 6 bases, with 21 bases between them. Germline values: CDR1 MNHNS, CDR2 SASEGT.

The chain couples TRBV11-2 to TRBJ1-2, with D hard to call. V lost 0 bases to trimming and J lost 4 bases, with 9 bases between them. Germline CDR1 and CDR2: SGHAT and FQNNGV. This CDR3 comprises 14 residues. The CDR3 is CASSLERVGYGYTF. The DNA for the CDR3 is TGTGCCAGCAGCTTAGAAAGGGTCGGCTATGGCTACACCTTC. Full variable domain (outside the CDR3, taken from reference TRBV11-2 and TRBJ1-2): EAGVAQSPRYKIIEKRQSVAFWCNPISGHATLYWYQQILGQGPKLLIQFQNNGVVDDSQLPKDRFSAERLKGVDSTLKIQPAKLEDSAVYLCASSLERVGYGYTFGSGTRLTVV.

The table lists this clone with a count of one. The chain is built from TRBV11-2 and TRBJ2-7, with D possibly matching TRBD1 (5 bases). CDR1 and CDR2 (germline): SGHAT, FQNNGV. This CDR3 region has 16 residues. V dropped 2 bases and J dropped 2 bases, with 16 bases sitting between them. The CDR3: CASSLIRGAKAYEQYF. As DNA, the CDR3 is TGTGCCAGCAGCTTAATAAGGGGCGCGAAAGCCTACGAGCAGTACTTC.

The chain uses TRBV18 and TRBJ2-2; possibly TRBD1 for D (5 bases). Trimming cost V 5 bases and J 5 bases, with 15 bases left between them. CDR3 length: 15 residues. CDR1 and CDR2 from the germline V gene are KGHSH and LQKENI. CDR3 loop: CASSSTGFGTGELFF. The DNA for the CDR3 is TGTGCCAGCTCATCCACAGGCTTTGGAACCGGGGAGCTGTTTTTT. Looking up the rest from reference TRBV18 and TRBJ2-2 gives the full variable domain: NAGVMQNPRHLVRRRGQEARLRCSPMKGHSHVYWYRQLPEEGLKFMVYLQKENIIDESGMPKERFSAEFPKEGPSILRIQQVVRGDSAAYFCASSSTGFGTGELFFGEGSRLTVL.

The CDR3 DNA follows: TGTGCCAGCAGCTCTGGGCCGGGACACACGAACACTGAAGCTTTCTTT. Amino acid sequence: CASSSGPGHTNTEAFF. V is TRBV11-2 and J is TRBJ1-1, with TRBD1 as a possible D gene (6 bases). Germline CDR1 SGHAT, CDR2 FQNNGV. Trimming took off 4 bases at V and 1 base at J, with 16 bases between the two ends. The CDR3 has 16 residues. Variable domain in full (rest from reference TRBV11-2 and TRBJ1-1): EAGVAQSPRYKIIEKRQSVAFWCNPISGHATLYWYQQILGQGPKLLIQFQNNGVVDDSQLPKDRFSAERLKGVDSTLKIQPAKLEDSAVYLCASSSGPGHTNTEAFFGQGTRLTVV.